The 14 T cell receptor beta chains reported below all come from one sample, sequenced in a study of T cells in tumors after PD-1 blockade. Assay used: immunoSEQ multiplex PCR; TCRdb lists only in-frame clones, some missing. The repertoire includes about 24,000 clones, around four fifths of them detected once, and 12% sits in the top ten. Specimen: PBMCs, collected after anti-PD-1 treatment. These receptors were taken from a human donor with basal cell carcinoma.

The J gene is TRBJ1-5, the V gene TRBV19; TRBD1 is a possible D gene (6 bases). The V end was cut by 5 bases, the J end by 2 bases, with 13 bases between. CDR3 length: 15 residues. CDR1 LNHDA and CDR2 SQIVND come from the germline V gene (reference sequence). The CDR3 DNA is TGTGCCAGTAGTGAACAGGGAGGCGGCAATCAGCCCCAGCATTTT. Amino acid sequence: CASSEQGGGNQPQHF.

The chain is built from TRBV6-1 and TRBJ2-7, with 7 bases matching TRBD1. From germline, CDR1 is MNHNS and CDR2 SASEGT. V lost 2 bases to trimming and J lost 3 bases; unmatched junction nucleotides: 4. The CDR3 is 14 residues long. CDR3 nucleotide sequence: TGTGCCAGCAGTGAAAGGACAGGAAACTACGAGCAGTACTTC. It is translated as CASSERTGNYEQYF.

By share, this clone ranks as medium-sized. The rearrangement uses TRBV7-3 and TRBJ2-1, with TRBD1 matching 8 bases. This CDR3 comprises 15 residues. The V segment lost 3 bases and the J segment 2 bases; nucleotides outside the gene matches: 3. Germline V lookup: CDR1 SGHTA, CDR2 FQGTGA. CDR3 protein: CASSLDRVPYNEQFF. CDR3 DNA: TGTGCCAGCAGCTTGGACAGGGTCCCCTACAATGAGCAGTTCTTC. Full variable domain (rest looked up from reference TRBV7-3 and TRBJ2-1): GAGVSQTPSNKVTEKGKYVELRCDPISGHTALYWYRQSLGQGPEFLIYFQGTGAADDSGLPNDRFFAVRPEGSVSTLKIQRTERGDSAVYLCASSLDRVPYNEQFFGPGTRLTVL.

The CDR3 sequence is CASSFPVPGANVLTF. The CDR3 DNA reads TGTGCCAGCAGTTTCCCGGTTCCCGGGGCCAACGTCCTGACTTTC. The rearrangement uses TRBV2 and TRBJ2-6, with D uncertain. This CDR3 comprises 15 residues. The V gene's germline CDR1 is SNHLY and CDR2 FYNNEI. The germline V and J ends were trimmed by 5 bases and 4 bases, with 12 bases remaining between them.

The V call is TRBV5-6, the J call TRBJ1-5, with a possible D match to TRBD1 (5 bases). Germline lookup yields CDR1 SGHDT and CDR2 YYEEEE. V lost 0 bases and J lost 7, with 14 bases in between. This CDR3 is built from 15 residues. This chain's CDR3 is CASSLGAAGSQPQHF. DNA of the CDR3: TGTGCCAGCAGCTTGGGCGCGGCAGGGAGCCAGCCCCAGCATTTT. The variable domain in full, with the rest retrieved from reference TRBV5-6 and TRBJ1-5, is DAGVTQSPTHLIKTRGQQVTLRCSPKSGHDTVSWYQQALGQGPQFIFQYYEEEERQRGNFPDRFSGHQFPNYSSELNVNALLLGDSALYLCASSLGAAGSQPQHFGDGTRLSIL.

The CDR3 DNA reads TGTGCCAGCAGTGATCGGGGGGCTCCTAGTCAGCCCCAGCATTTT. It yields the protein CASSDRGAPSQPQHF. The chain links TRBV2 to TRBJ1-5, with D perhaps TRBD1 (6 bases). The germline gives CDR1 SNHLY, CDR2 FYNNEI. This CDR3 comprises 15 residues. Trimming shortened V by 3 bases and J by 6 bases, and 15 bases separated the two germline ends. Full variable domain (missing parts from reference TRBV2 and TRBJ1-5): EPEVTQTPSHQVTQMGQEVILRCVPISNHLYFYWYRQILGQKVEFLVSFYNNEISEKSEIFDDQFSVERPDGSNFTLKIRSTKLEDSAMYFCASSDRGAPSQPQHFGDGTRLSIL.

The rearrangement uses TRBV3-1 (or the pseudogene TRBV3-2) and TRBJ2-4; D is undetermined. V lost 0 bases and J lost 0, with 3 bases in between. The CDR3 runs to 14 residues. The germline V gene encodes CDR1 LGHDT and CDR2 YNNKEL (reference sequence). CDR3 DNA: TGTGCCAGCAGCCAAGAAGGAGCCAAAAACATTCAGTACTTC. It specifies CASSQEGAKNIQYF.

The rearrangement links TRBV12-3 or TRBV12-4 to TRBJ1-1; weak D call: TRBD1 (5 bases). Deletions cut 0 bases from V and 6 bases from J, with 8 bases between. This CDR3 contains 13 residues. CDR3 coding DNA: TGTGCCAGCAGTTTAGCTCCCAGGGCTGAAGCTTTCTTT. Translated, it gives CASSLAPRAEAFF.

The chain couples TRBV4-1 to TRBJ1-6, with a possible D match to TRBD1 (6 bases). CDR1 and CDR2 (germline): MGHRA, YSYEKL. This CDR3 is 17 amino acids long. Trimming left V 5 bases short and J 1 base short, with 15 bases between. CDR3 in DNA: TGCGCCAGCAGCTCAAGGCAGGGGCTATCCTATAATTCACCCCTCCACTTT. This gives the protein CASSSRQGLSYNSPLHF.

V is TRBV15 and J is TRBJ2-1, with D perhaps matching TRBD2 (6 bases). The V end lost 3 bases, the J end lost 4 bases, and 13 bases lay between the germline ends. Germline V gene lookup returns CDR1 LNHNV and CDR2 YYDKDF (reference sequence). The CDR3 loop spans 15 amino acids. In DNA, the CDR3 is TGTGCCACCAGCAGTGCTTCTGGGGGGTACAATGAGCAGTTCTTC. Translated: CATSSASGGYNEQFF.

This clone was observed a single time. The chain is built from TRBV2 and TRBJ2-2, with 9 positions matching TRBD2. Germline CDR1 and CDR2: SNHLY and FYNNEI. There are 17 residues in the CDR3. V gave up 6 bases and J gave up 2 bases; unmatched junction bases: 10. The CDR3 nucleotides read TGTGCCAGCAGATGGTTAGCGGGGGCCCGAAACACCGGGGAGCTGTTTTTT. It yields the protein CASRWLAGARNTGELFF.

This chain links TRBV5-6 with TRBJ1-1; possible D gene TRBD1, 6 bases. The CDR3 loop spans 15 amino acids. V gave up 2 bases and J gave up 4 bases, with 15 bases separating them. The V gene's germline CDR1 is SGHDT and CDR2 YYEEEE. The CDR3 loop reads CASSLSLTGFTEAFF. The CDR3 DNA is TGTGCCAGCAGCTTAAGTTTAACAGGGTTCACTGAAGCTTTCTTT.

The rearrangement uses TRBV7-9 and TRBJ1-6; D remains ambiguous. This CDR3 comprises 15 residues. Per germline, CDR1 SEHNR and CDR2 FQNEAQ (reference sequence). Trimming cost V 5 bases and J 8 bases, with 16 bases left between them. CDR3 sequence (DNA): TGTGCCAGCAGCCCGGCGGGGATTGATGATTCACCCCTCCACTTT. It specifies CASSPAGIDDSPLHF.

V is TRBV29-1 and J is TRBJ1-5, with D perhaps matching TRBD1 (5 bases). The germline gives CDR1 SQVTM, CDR2 ANQGSEA. The CDR3 covers 13 residues. Trimming took off 5 bases at V and 3 bases at J, with 11 bases between the two ends. The CDR3 sequence is CSVREGLNQPQHF. CDR3 coding DNA: TGCAGCGTTCGGGAGGGACTCAATCAGCCCCAGCATTTT. Full variable domain (outside the CDR3, taken from reference TRBV29-1 and TRBJ1-5): SAVISQKPSRDICQRGTSLTIQCQVDSQVTMMFWYRQQPGQSLTLIATANQGSEATYESGFVIDKFPISRPNLTFSTLTVSNMSPEDSSIYLCSVREGLNQPQHFGDGTRLSIL.